This T cell receptor beta chain was retrieved from a study of CD8 T cells in ankylosing spondylitis. Study results and limitations: What appeared characteristic of ankylosing spondylitis blood was a TCR beta motif of seven to nine highly homologous variants. The clones that were linked to disease were reported to be significantly enriched in matched synovial fluid samples from ankylosing spondylitis patients. A CD8+ phenotype characterized the disease-linked clones, which were relatively rare in peripheral blood.

Note on this clonotype: Its antigen is not identified. The limits of the CDR3 on the DNA are not certain, so only TCRdb's listed CDR3 is given.

The CDR3 is 17 residues long, counting both termini. In germline, CDR1 is SEHNR, CDR2 FQNEAQ (reference sequence). Library preparation for TCR beta used quantitative 5'-RACE with molecular barcodes. Via MiXCR, TCRdb re-called the 5' RACE reads, giving one row per CDR3 protein. The sample shows about 540,000 distinct CDR3 sequences, about 12% of them seen only once. The TCR comes from a male donor with ankylosing spondylitis. Sequenced: blood, either unsorted or a sorted T cell fraction (not recorded which). The chain employs TRBV7-9 and TRBJ1-2; TRBD1, as called in the table, went unchecked against the DNA. CDR3 in amino acids: CASSFGEGQEGPYGYTF.